This T cell receptor (beta chain) was identified during a study of OX40 agonist ivuxolimab in advanced cancers. Study background: Patients were dosed with the agonistic anti-OX40 (CD134) antibody ivuxolimab.

Anyone with autoimmune disease history or systemic immunosuppression was excluded. Collection of blood occurred at baseline, at cycle 4 day 1, and at cycle 7 day 1. The CDR3 length is 12 residues. The ends were cut back, 9 bases at V and 5 bases at J, with 10 bases in the middle. Germline CDR1 MNHEY, CDR2 SVGAGI. TCRdb keeps only in-frame clones here, not all; method: immunoSEQ multiplex PCR. Among 45,000 or so clones listed, roughly 80% were seen once. About this clone: The antigen remains unidentified.

Overall study results and limits: Mean expanded clone counts were higher in CD8+ than CD4+ T cells.

This TCR derives from an adult with an advanced solid tumor such as melanoma, head and neck, liver or kidney cancer. V is TRBV6-5 and J is TRBJ2-2, with D unclear. Specimen: CD4+ or CD8+ T cells sorted from blood, collected in a trial of the OX40 agonist ivuxolimab. The CDR3 nucleotides are TGTGCCAGTCAACGAGGTACCGGGGAGCTGTTTTTT. Translating gives CASQRGTGELFF.